These T cell receptor beta chains were read from a single sample in a study of cytomegalovirus exposure and HLA in healthy donors. The table came from immunoSEQ multiplex PCR; TCRdb's copy has only in-frame clones and leaves some out. The sample contains roughly 100,000 clones, roughly 83% of which appear only once. Sequenced input: PBMCs. These receptor sequences come from a man in his forties or fifties in good health and CMV-seronegative. Both conserved end residues are part of each CDR3. Fields, in order: J gene, V gene, D gene, clone size, CDR3 DNA, CDR3 protein. The D gene is left open where the match is weak. Some rows have no size entry. The others give once, few or many, or a class for an expanded clone.

>TRBJ1-2|TRBV7-9|.|.
TGTGCCAGCAGCCCCACAGTGATCTATGGCTACACCTTC
CASSPTVIYGYTF
>TRBJ2-5|TRBV7-6|TRBD2|.
TGTGCCAGCAGTCGACTAGCGGGGGGGGAGACCCAGTACTTC
CASSRLAGGETQYF
>TRBJ1-5|TRBV9|TRBD1|.
TGTGCCAGCAGCACCGGGACAGTGAATCAGCCCCAGCATTTT
CASSTGTVNQPQHF
>TRBJ2-1|TRBV11-2|TRBD2|.
TGTGCCAGCAGCTCTACTAGCGGGGGGGCTTCAGACAATGAGCAGTTCTTC
CASSSTSGGASDNEQFF
>TRBJ2-2|TRBV29-1|.|.
TGCAGCGTGAGGTCGGCCGGGGAGCTGTTTTTT
CSVRSAGELFF
>TRBJ2-3|TRBV7-3|.|.
TGTGCCAGCAGTAGGGGGGGCCACACAGATACGCAGTATTTT
CASSRGGHTDTQYF
>TRBJ2-1|TRBV5-1|TRBD2|.
TGCGCCAGCAGCTTGGCAAGGTCTAGCGGGGGCGCACCTGGGAATGAGCAGTTCTTC
CASSLARSSGGAPGNEQFF
>TRBJ2-3|TRBV4-1|TRBD2|.
TGCGCCAGCAGCCGGACTAGCGGGAACACAGATACGCAGTATTTT
CASSRTSGNTDTQYF
>TRBJ2-2|TRBV19|.|few
TGTGCCACCCGAGACTTTGGTTCTAAAACCGGGGAGCTGTTTTTT
CATRDFGSKTGELFF
>TRBJ1-1|TRBV19|.|.
TGTGCCAGTAGTATCGGGGGGGGGAACACTGAAGCTTTCTTT
CASSIGGGNTEAFF
>TRBJ1-1|TRBV2|TRBD1|.
TGTGCCAGCAGTGGGGACAGGGAGACTGAAGCTTTCTTT
CASSGDRETEAFF
>TRBJ2-1|TRBV9|TRBD1|once
TGTGCCAGCAGCGTAATCGGGACAGGGGTCGGGGATGAGCAGTTCTTC
CASSVIGTGVGDEQFF
>TRBJ1-5|TRBV10-3|.|.
TGTGCCATCACCCCTGAATACGGTCAGCCCCAGCATTTT
CAITPEYGQPQHF
>TRBJ2-2|TRBV19|TRBD1|.
TGTGCCAGTAGTACCCCCAGACAGGGCGCCGGGGAGCTGTTTTTT
CASSTPRQGAGELFF
>TRBJ2-2|TRBV27|TRBD2|.
TGTGCCAGCAACCCGAAAGCGGGGCACCTGAACACCGGGGAGCTGTTTTTT
CASNPKAGHLNTGELFF
>TRBJ2-7|TRBV5-4|TRBD1|once
TGTGCCAGCAGCCCAAGGGACAGGAGTTCCTACGAGCAGTACTTC
CASSPRDRSSYEQYF
>TRBJ2-7|TRBV19|.|.
TGTGCCAGTAGTCCGCAAACCCGGGGCTACGAGCAGTACTTC
CASSPQTRGYEQYF
>TRBJ2-7|TRBV7-9|.|once
TGTGCCAGCAGCAAGACTGGCCGGGAGCTCAGCGAGCAGTACTTC
CASSKTGRELSEQYF
>TRBJ2-5|TRBV25-1|TRBD2|.
TGTGCCAGCAGTGAAACAGGACTAGCGTCAGAGACCCAGTACTTC
CASSETGLASETQYF
>TRBJ1-1|TRBV28|.|.
TGTGCCAGCAGTGGGGGCGGGGGGGAAACTGAAGCTTTCTTT
CASSGGGGETEAFF
>TRBJ2-1|TRBV4-1|.|.
TGCGCCAGCAGCCCACTACCGTACGGGGGCGCCGGGGGGGAGCAGTTCTTC
CASSPLPYGGAGGEQFF
>TRBJ1-5|TRBV15|.|.
TGTGCCACCAGCAGACAGGCGACTATCAATCAGCCCCAGCATTTT
CATSRQATINQPQHF
>TRBJ1-2|TRBV19|.|.
TGTGCCAGTAGTATTGGAGGGAATGGCTACACCTTC
CASSIGGNGYTF
>TRBJ2-5|TRBV5-1|.|once
TGCGCCAGCAGCTCGCAGGGGGGAGGTAGAGAAGAGACCCAGTACTTC
CASSSQGGGREETQYF
>TRBJ2-1|TRBV6-1|.|.
TGTGCCAGCAGTGAGGCTAGCTCCTACAATGAGCAGTTCTTC
CASSEASSYNEQFF
>TRBJ1-2|TRBV29-1|.|.
TGCAGCGTGGGACTGTGGCAGGAAAGTTACTATGGCTACACCTTC
CSVGLWQESYYGYTF
>TRBJ1-2|TRBV5-1|TRBD1|.
TGCGCCAGCAGCATGGGACAGGAGACCCCCTACTATGGCTACACCTTC
CASSMGQETPYYGYTF
>TRBJ1-1|TRBV7-3|.|.
TGTGCCAGCAGCTTAGGCTTGGTTTTGAACACTGAAGCTTTCTTT
CASSLGLVLNTEAFF
>TRBJ2-7|TRBV6-1|TRBD1|.
TGTGCCAGCAGTGCTGTCAGGGGGCCCTACGAGCAGTACTTC
CASSAVRGPYEQYF
>TRBJ2-3|TRBV6-1|TRBD2|.
TGTGCCAGCAGTGGAATGAGCCGAAGGACTAGCGGGGGCACAGATACGCAGTATTTT
CASSGMSRRTSGGTDTQYF
>TRBJ2-7|TRBV4-1|.|.
TGCGCCAGCAGCCATTCAGATAACGAGCAGTACTTC
CASSHSDNEQYF
>TRBJ2-1|TRBV7-9|.|.
TGTGCCAGCAGCCCCCCGGGGGTCTACAATGAGCAGTTCTTC
CASSPPGVYNEQFF
>TRBJ1-1|TRBV7-9|.|.
TGTTCCAGCAGCCTCCCCCCCGGGACACCGATGAACACTGAAGCTTTCTTT
CSSSLPPGTPMNTEAFF
>TRBJ1-1|TRBV7-3|.|.
TGTGCCAGCAGCCATGAGCAGAACACTGAAGCTTTCTTT
CASSHEQNTEAFF
>TRBJ1-2|TRBV7-9|.|.
TGTGCCAGCAGCTTAATGGGTAGCGCTTCTGGCTACACCTTC
CASSLMGSASGYTF
>TRBJ1-1|TRBV6-5|.|.
TGTGCCAGCAATGACGGGATGAACACTGAAGCTTTCTTT
CASNDGMNTEAFF
>TRBJ2-1|TRBV27|.|.
TGTGCCAGCGGAACCCAGGGCGGGGTCTCGGGTGAGCAGTTCTTC
CASGTQGGVSGEQFF
>TRBJ2-1|TRBV6-5|.|.
TGTGCCAGCAGTTACGCTCCTAACAATGAGCAGTTCTTC
CASSYAPNNEQFF
>TRBJ1-5|TRBV4-1|.|.
TGCGCCAGCAGCCAAGATGAGGGGGGCAATCAGCCCCAGCATTTT
CASSQDEGGNQPQHF
>TRBJ1-4|TRBV21-1|.|.
TGTGCCAGCAGCGGAAAGGGGCGAGTAAATGAAAAACTGTTTTTT
CASSGKGRVNEKLFF